This entry lists 15 T cell receptor beta chains sequenced from one sample in a study of sequential checkpoint blockade in melanoma. Documented treatment: randomized to nivolumab then ipilimumab (arm A) or the reverse (arm B). Sequenced by immunoSEQ multiplex PCR; TCRdb stores in-frame clones only, minus some. The table has 7,000 to 9,500 clones, almost 60% seen once. The sequencing used CD8+ T cells sorted from blood (inferred from file names), collected from a patient given nivolumab and ipilimumab in sequence. These receptors all come from a human donor with melanoma.

V and J are TRBV19 and TRBJ1-1, with 8 bases that match TRBD1. Germline-derived CDR1 and CDR2 are LNHDA and SQIVND (reference sequence). V lost 8 bases to trimming and J lost 1 base; unmatched junction nucleotides: 3. This CDR3 comprises 13 residues. CDR3 DNA sequence: TGTGCCAGTTCGACAGGGGCGAACACTGAAGCTTTCTTT. The encoded protein is CASSTGANTEAFF.

The rearrangement uses TRBV7-8 and TRBJ1-5; 10 bases line up with TRBD1. Germline V CDR1 and CDR2: SGHVS, FQNEAQ. The CDR3 is 19 amino acids. J was trimmed by 5 bases and V by 7 bases; bases with no gene match: 20. CDR3: CASINGPLTGTGVYQPQHF. In DNA, the CDR3 is TGTGCCAGCATCAATGGTCCCTTGACCGGGACAGGGGTCTATCAGCCCCAGCATTTT.

This clone was detected only a few times. The chain has TRBV18 and TRBJ2-7; weak D call: TRBD1 (6 bases). Germline values: CDR1 KGHSH, CDR2 LQKENI. Trimming removed 3 bases from V and 1 base from J, with 10 bases in between. The CDR3 totals 14 residues. In nucleotides, the CDR3 is TGTGCCAGCTCACCTACGACAGGTTCCTACGAGCAGTACTTC. It codes for CASSPTTGSYEQYF. The full variable domain, completed using reference TRBV18 and TRBJ2-7, is NAGVMQNPRHLVRRRGQEARLRCSPMKGHSHVYWYRQLPEEGLKFMVYLQKENIIDESGMPKERFSAEFPKEGPSILRIQQVVRGDSAAYFCASSPTTGSYEQYFGPGTRLTVT.

The chain combines TRBV4-1 with TRBJ1-1; D unclear. The CDR3 has 12 amino acids. With 4 bases removed from V and 4 bases from J, the gap between germline ends came to 7 bases. From germline, CDR1 is MGHRA and CDR2 YSYEKL. CDR3 protein: CASSLVGTEAFF. CDR3 DNA sequence: TGCGCCAGCAGCCTAGTTGGCACTGAAGCTTTCTTT.

This clone was observed a few times. The chain carries TRBV11-2 and TRBJ1-2, with unresolved D. The CDR3 extends over 12 amino acids. Trimming took off 1 base at V and 4 bases at J, with 4 bases between the two ends. Germline CDR1 SGHAT, CDR2 FQNNGV. CDR3 loop: CASSLVSYGYTF. The CDR3 nucleotides read TGTGCCAGCAGCTTAGTCTCCTATGGCTACACCTTC.

The V call is TRBV4-1, the J call TRBJ1-5; a weak D match, TRBD1 (6 bases). Germline CDR1 is MGHRA and CDR2 is YSYEKL. V lost 1 base to trimming and J lost 9 bases, with 19 bases between them. The length of the CDR3 is 16 residues. The CDR3 loop is CASSQGYRDARGPQHF. DNA for the CDR3: TGCGCCAGCAGCCAAGGGTACAGGGATGCCCGTGGGCCCCAGCATTTT.

The V gene is TRBV6-5, the J gene TRBJ2-7; the D is unclear. V lost 4 bases and J lost 3, with 13 bases in between. Germline CDR1 MNHEY, CDR2 SVGAGI. The CDR3 covers 14 residues. This CDR3 is CASSFKNEDYEQYF. CDR3 nucleotides: TGTGCCAGCAGTTTCAAGAACGAGGACTACGAGCAGTACTTC.

The CDR3 reads CASQLAGGPISSTDTQYF. DNA of the CDR3: TGTGCCAGCCAACTAGCGGGGGGGCCAATTTCTAGCACAGATACGCAGTATTTT. The rearrangement joins TRBV27 to TRBJ2-3; 13 nucleotides align to TRBD2. The V and J ends lost 8 bases and 0 bases, in that order; junction bases with no gene match: 11. This CDR3 contains 18 residues. Germline loops: CDR1 MNHEY, CDR2 SMNVEV (reference sequence).

The V gene is TRBV14, the J gene TRBJ2-7; D remains unclear. CDR1 and CDR2 from the germline V gene are SGHDN and FVKESK. This CDR3 has 15 amino acids. V was cut by 6 bases and J by 0 bases, with 15 bases left in between. The chain's CDR3 is CASSSYGLSSYEQYF. CDR3 in DNA: TGTGCCAGCAGTAGCTACGGATTAAGCTCCTACGAGCAGTACTTC.

This chain joins TRBV5-4 and TRBJ1-6; a weak D match, TRBD1 (5 bases). CDR1 is SGHNT, CDR2 YYREEE, per germline (reference sequence). V lost 0 bases and J 5 bases, leaving 15 bases between the germline ends. The CDR3 runs 17 residues. The CDR3 region has the DNA TGTGCCAGCAGCTTGGATGTGGTGACAGTAAATAATTCACCCCTCCACTTT. This sequence encodes CASSLDVVTVNNSPLHF.

This clone is medium-sized within its sample. The chain uses TRBV7-9 and TRBJ1-1; no clear D gene. The CDR3 extends over 13 amino acids. CDR1 and CDR2 from the germline V gene are SEHNR and FQNEAQ (reference sequence). V was clipped by 6 bases and J by 0 bases, with 8 bases between them. CDR3 amino acids: CASRYAVNTEAFF. In DNA form, the CDR3 reads TGTGCCAGCAGGTACGCAGTGAACACTGAAGCTTTCTTT. The complete variable domain, with remaining parts taken from reference TRBV7-9 and TRBJ1-1, reads DTGVSQNPRHKITKRGQNVTFRCDPISEHNRLYWYRQTLGQGPEFLTYFQNEAQLEKSRLLSDRFSAERPKGSFSTLEIQRTEQGDSAMYLCASRYAVNTEAFFGQGTRLTVV.

The chain joins TRBV7-8 to TRBJ1-2; TRBD1 agrees at 8 bases. V lost 3 bases, J lost 5 bases, and 8 bases stayed unmatched. Per germline, CDR1 SGHVS and CDR2 FQNEAQ. The CDR3 spans 15 residues. Here the CDR3 DNA reads TGTGCCAGCAGCTTTCAGGGGGCGGGTGGGTATGGCTACACCTTC. This codes for CASSFQGAGGYGYTF. The full variable domain, with the rest looked up from reference TRBV7-8 and TRBJ1-2, is GAGVSQSPRYKVAKRGQDVALRCDPISGHVSLFWYQQALGQGPEFLTYFQNEAQLDKSGLPSDRFFAERPEGSVSTLKIQRTQQEDSAVYLCASSFQGAGGYGYTFGSGTRLTVV.

V gene TRBV5-6 combines with J gene TRBJ2-2; perhaps TRBD1 as D (6 bases). V was shortened by 3 bases and J by 5 bases, with 17 bases between the two germline ends. This CDR3 has 16 residues. CDR1 is SGHDT and CDR2 is YYEEEE in the germline V gene. The CDR3: CASSSQGSPYTGELFF. CDR3 bases: TGTGCCAGCAGCTCACAGGGTTCTCCTTATACCGGGGAGCTGTTTTTT.

This chain connects TRBV6-4 to TRBJ1-2; D not resolved. The CDR3 is 13 residues long. Germline assignment: CDR1 MRHNA and CDR2 SNTAGT. Trimming pared 0 bases from V and 4 bases from J, leaving 6 bases between. The DNA for the CDR3 is TGTGCCAGCAGTGACTCGGCGGGCTATGGCTACACCTTC. This gives the protein CASSDSAGYGYTF.

The rearrangement uses TRBV11-2 and TRBJ2-7, with D perhaps matching TRBD1 (6 bases). Trimming took 5 bases from V and 4 from J, leaving 18 bases between them. CDR1 SGHAT and CDR2 FQNNGV come from the germline V gene. This CDR3 is 15 amino acids long. This CDR3 reads CASSRAQGTFYEQYF. The CDR3 bases are TGTGCCAGCAGCCGAGCCCAGGGGACCTTTTACGAGCAGTACTTC.